Listed here are 17 T cell receptor beta chains from one sample, sequenced in a study of shared clonotypes between healthy human individuals. Naivety among CD8 cells was defined by CD45RO negativity and positive CCR7 selection, thereby excluding terminally differentiated effector memory CD45RA+ cells. Data came from immunoSEQ multiplex PCR; TCRdb stores just in-frame clones and leaves some out. This table has some 580,000 clones, 98% appearing once. Sequencing used naive CD8+ T cells sorted from blood. The origin of the receptors is a man aged 25-45 years in good health.

This CDR3 reads CASSLLGGVRNNQPQHF. DNA for the CDR3: TGTGCCAGCAGTTTATTGGGGGGAGTGAGAAACAATCAGCCCCAGCATTTT. V and J are TRBV28 and TRBJ1-5, with D possibly TRBD1 on 5 matching bases. CDR1 and CDR2 (germline): MDHEN, SYDVKM. The CDR3 is 17 residues long. V was clipped by 1 base and J by 3 bases, with 16 bases between them. Variable domain in full (rest from reference TRBV28 and TRBJ1-5): DVKVTQSSRYLVKRTGEKVFLECVQDMDHENMFWYRQDPGLGLRLIYFSYDVKMKEKGDIPEGYSVSREKKERFSLILESASTNQTSMYLCASSLLGGVRNNQPQHFGDGTRLSIL.

The V gene is TRBV5-5, the J gene TRBJ2-7, with D unresolved. This CDR3 is 15 amino acids long. The V gene's germline CDR1 is SGHKS and CDR2 YYEKEE (reference sequence). V lost 1 base and J lost 3, with 14 bases in between. CDR3 region: CASSLLPVADYEQYF. The CDR3 DNA follows: TGTGCCAGCAGCTTGTTGCCTGTAGCCGACTACGAGCAGTACTTC. Drawing the rest from reference TRBV5-5 and TRBJ2-7, the complete variable domain is DAGVTQSPTHLIKTRGQQVTLRCSPISGHKSVSWYQQVLGQGPQFIFQYYEKEERGRGNFPDRFSARQFPNYSSELNVNALLLGDSALYLCASSLLPVADYEQYFGPGTRLTVT.

This rearrangement joins TRBV27 to TRBJ2-1, with D unclear. Per the germline V gene, CDR1 is MNHEY and CDR2 is SMNVEV (reference sequence). The CDR3 contains 12 residues. V gave up 6 bases and J gave up 12 bases, with 15 bases separating them. In nucleotides, the CDR3 is TGTGCCAGCAGAACCACGGGCCATCTGCAGTTCTTC. This encodes CASRTTGHLQFF.

The chain is built from TRBV7-6 and TRBJ2-3; perhaps TRBD2 as D (5 bases). This CDR3 has 15 amino acids. The germline V gene has CDR1 SGHVS and CDR2 FNYEAQ. Trimming removed 1 base from V and 2 bases from J, with 10 bases in between. CDR3 amino acids: CASSLVPGITDTQYF. CDR3 DNA sequence: TGTGCCAGCAGCTTAGTGCCGGGGATCACAGATACGCAGTATTTT.

In its sample, this clone was seen once. The rearrangement joins TRBV9 to TRBJ2-7; the D gene could be TRBD1 or TRBD2 (5 bases each). Germline V CDR1 and CDR2: SGDLS, YYNGEE. The CDR3 is 13 residues long. V was trimmed by 3 bases and J by 3 bases, leaving 10 bases between them. CDR3: CASSGRDRYEQYF. As DNA, the CDR3 is TGTGCCAGCAGCGGCCGGGACCGCTACGAGCAGTACTTC.

V usage is TRBV7-8 and J usage is TRBJ2-7, with 9 nucleotides matching TRBD2. CDR1 and CDR2 from the germline V gene are SGHVS and FQNEAQ. The ends lost 3 bases at V and 3 bases at J; junction bases unmatched: 6. This CDR3 comprises 15 residues. The CDR3 region is CASSLALAGLYEQYF. CDR3 coding DNA: TGTGCCAGCAGCTTGGCTCTAGCGGGACTCTACGAGCAGTACTTC.

The V call is TRBV28, the J call TRBJ2-1; TRBD2 agrees at 14 bases. The V gene end was trimmed by 6 bases and the J gene end by 7 bases; junction bases not matched to a gene: 8. CDR1 MDHEN and CDR2 SYDVKM come from the germline V gene. The CDR3 extends over 16 amino acids. CDR3 amino acids: CASSTLRTSGRNEQFF. CDR3 nucleotide sequence: TGTGCCAGCAGCACCCTTAGGACTAGCGGGAGGAATGAGCAGTTCTTC.

The chain carries TRBV6-1 and TRBJ2-7; 7 positions agree with TRBD2. The germline V gene has CDR1 MNHNS and CDR2 SASEGT. This CDR3 contains 15 residues. Germline trimming cut 11 bases from V and 0 bases from J; bases unmatched to any gene: 13. The CDR3 coding sequence is TGTGCCGCTGCTAGCGGCCGATGGGACTCCTACGAGCAGTACTTC. This translates into CAAASGRWDSYEQYF.

The V gene is TRBV29-1, the J gene TRBJ2-2; no firm D call. CDR1 SQVTM and CDR2 ANQGSEA come from the germline V gene. The CDR3 covers 12 residues. V was shortened by 4 bases and J by 5 bases, with 8 bases between the two germline ends. The CDR3: CSVVGFTGELFF. CDR3 in DNA: TGCAGCGTTGTGGGATTTACCGGGGAGCTGTTTTTT.

To note about this clone: The sample holds other DNA sequences that translate to the same CDR3. The CDR3 nucleotides read TGTGCCAGCAGCCAAGAAACAGGAGCCTACGAGCAGTACTTC. Its protein is CASSQETGAYEQYF. The rearrangement uses TRBV14 and TRBJ2-7; D possibly corresponds to TRBD1 (5 bases). Germline lookup yields CDR1 SGHDN and CDR2 FVKESK. The CDR3 extends over 14 amino acids. The V end was cut by 0 bases, the J end by 2 bases, with 8 bases between. The full variable domain, completed using reference TRBV14 and TRBJ2-7, is EAGVTQFPSHSVIEKGQTVTLRCDPISGHDNLYWYRRVMGKEIKFLLHFVKESKQDESGMPNNRFLAERTGGTYSTLKVQPAELEDSGVYFCASSQETGAYEQYFGPGTRLTVT.

The chain uses TRBV7-9 and TRBJ1-5; D possibly corresponds to TRBD1 (5 bases). Trimming shortened V by 2 bases and J by 11 bases, and 16 bases separated the two germline ends. CDR3 length equals 14 residues. Germline V lookup: CDR1 SEHNR, CDR2 FQNEAQ (reference sequence). The CDR3 reads CASSLSVGELTQHF. In DNA form, the CDR3 reads TGTGCCAGCAGCTTAAGCGTGGGGGAATTGACCCAGCATTTT.

The gene calls are TRBV7-9 and TRBJ2-7; D is unresolved. The germline V and J ends were trimmed by 5 bases and 3 bases, with 17 bases remaining between them. This CDR3 is built from 15 residues. Germline values: CDR1 SEHNR, CDR2 FQNEAQ (reference sequence). CDR3 region: CASSKSAAGLYEQYF. The CDR3 bases are TGTGCCAGCAGCAAGAGCGCGGCAGGCCTCTACGAGCAGTACTTC.

This chain joins TRBV5-1 and TRBJ2-1; 8 bases match TRBD2. With 4 bases clipped from V and 3 bases from J, the junction kept 3 bases outside the gene matches. Per germline, CDR1 SGHRS and CDR2 YFSETQ. The CDR3 length is 14 residues. This CDR3 reads CASSITSGYNEQFF. CDR3 coding DNA: TGCGCCAGCAGCATCACTAGCGGCTACAATGAGCAGTTCTTC.

V and J are TRBV7-9 and TRBJ2-7, with 9 positions matching TRBD2. V was clipped by 5 bases and J by 7 bases; unmatched bases: 9. Germline V gene sequence: CDR1 SEHNR, CDR2 FQNEAQ (reference sequence). The CDR3 is made up of 14 amino acids. The DNA of the CDR3 is TGTGCCAGCAGCCGGGGACTAGCAAATTTTGAGCAGTACTTC. Its protein product is CASSRGLANFEQYF.

The chain joins TRBV11-2 to TRBJ1-2, with D hard to call. This CDR3 has 15 residues. Germline CDR1 reads SGHAT; CDR2 reads FQNNGV. V was trimmed by 1 base and J by 2 bases, leaving 11 bases between them. The CDR3 spells CASSLGVGRNYGYTF. In nucleotides, the CDR3 is TGTGCCAGCAGCTTAGGGGTAGGGAGAAACTATGGCTACACCTTC.

The chain employs TRBV10-3 and TRBJ2-7; tentatively, D is TRBD1 (6 bases). Germline loops: CDR1 ENHRY, CDR2 SYGVKD. V lost 9 bases and J 4 bases, leaving 13 bases between the germline ends. The CDR3 totals 12 residues. CDR3 residues: CAMSTDSYEQYF. CDR3 bases: TGTGCCATGAGTACGGACAGTTACGAGCAGTACTTC.

The rearrangement joins TRBV29-1 to TRBJ2-5, with D possibly matching TRBD2 (5 bases). Germline CDR1 reads SQVTM; CDR2 reads ANQGSEA. V lost 8 bases and J lost 2, with 9 bases in between. The CDR3 sequence is 11 residues long. CDR3 sequence: CSTRRQETQYF. The CDR3 coding sequence is TGCAGCACAAGGAGGCAAGAGACCCAGTACTTC.